These 7 T cell receptor beta chains were sequenced from one sample in a study of PD-L1 blockade in urothelial cancer. Generated by immunoSEQ multiplex PCR, the TCRdb table keeps only in-frame clones and is missing some. This sample has some 110,000 clones, with around 93% found just once. Time point: peripheral blood 6 weeks after treatment start. The material sequenced was PBMCs, taken around atezolizumab (anti-PD-L1) treatment. These receptors were taken from a man in his 60s with urothelial cancer.

The rearrangement joins TRBV9 to TRBJ2-1, with 8 bases fitting TRBD2. The V segment lost 3 bases and the J segment 1 base; nucleotides outside the gene matches: 3. This CDR3 region has 15 residues. The germline CDR1 and CDR2 sequences are SGDLS and YYNGEE. The CDR3 DNA reads TGTGCCAGCAGCGCAGCGGGGGAATCCTACAATGAGCAGTTCTTC. It is translated as CASSAAGESYNEQFF.

The rearrangement joins TRBV9 to TRBJ1-3, with TRBD1 matching 7 bases. There are 14 residues in the CDR3. V gave up 4 bases and J gave up 6 bases; unmatched junction bases: 7. CDR1 and CDR2 (germline): SGDLS, YYNGEE. The CDR3 sequence is CASSRTGAENTIYF. The CDR3 region has the DNA TGTGCCAGCAGCAGAACAGGGGCGGAAAACACCATATATTTT.

The rearrangement uses TRBV11-2 and TRBJ1-2; possibly TRBD1 for D (5 bases). The CDR3 runs 14 residues. V was pared by 5 bases and J by 3 bases, with 13 bases between. Germline CDR1 and CDR2: SGHAT and FQNNGV. The CDR3 loop reads CASSLGGGDYGYTF. The CDR3 DNA reads TGTGCCAGCAGCCTGGGTGGGGGGGACTATGGCTACACCTTC.

The chain uses TRBV7-2 and TRBJ2-3; D unclear. This CDR3 is built from 13 residues. Germline CDR1 SGHTA, CDR2 FQGNSA. Trimming shortened V by 5 bases and J by 3 bases, and 9 bases separated the two germline ends. The CDR3 bases are TGTGCCAGCAGCCCCGGGTCAACAGATACGCAGTATTTT. It translates to CASSPGSTDTQYF.

The rearrangement uses TRBV7-8 and TRBJ1-1; D remains ambiguous. This CDR3 comprises 12 residues. The germline gives CDR1 SGHVS, CDR2 FQNEAQ. Trimming removed 4 bases from V and 4 bases from J, with 7 bases in between. CDR3 residues: CASSSRPTEAFF. CDR3 in DNA: TGTGCCAGCAGCTCGAGGCCCACTGAAGCTTTCTTT.

The rearrangement links TRBV6-6 to TRBJ2-2, with TRBD2 matching 8 bases. The V gene end was trimmed by 0 bases and the J gene end by 7 bases; junction bases not matched to a gene: 4. The CDR3 runs 15 residues. Germline CDR1 reads MNHNY; CDR2 reads SVGAGI (reference sequence). The CDR3 bases are TGTGCCAGCAGTTACTCTCTGGCGGGGGGCGGGGAGCTGTTTTTT. Translation: CASSYSLAGGGELFF.

About this clone itself: Likely a read error: the CDR3 ends without its conserved phenylalanine or tryptophan. The DNA is omitted, as the CDR3 cannot be located on it reliably, and the CDR3 follows TCRdb's listing. CDR3: CASSPQPDDSRRV. This chain links TRBV9 with TRBJ2-2; TRBD2 is the table's D call, not checked against the DNA. Including both end residues, the CDR3 is 13 amino acids long. CDR1 SGDLS and CDR2 YYNGEE come from the germline V gene.